This T cell receptor (beta chain) appears in the sequencing data of a study of neurological immune-mediated disorders. Study observations and caveats: The study found the most TCR clonal expansion in HTLV-1-associated myelopathy and the least in multiple sclerosis, below healthy controls.

This clonotype was recorded at least ten times. What it binds is not known. Time point reported: longitudinal time-point 3. In germline, CDR1 is ENHRY, CDR2 SYGVKD. The J segment lost 4 bases and the V segment lost 6 bases, leaving 8 bases of the junction unmatched. CDR3 length equals 15 residues. Each CDR3 protein is one row after TCRdb ran MiXCR on the 5' RACE reads. The table includes tens of thousands of distinct CDR3 sequences, roughly an eighth detected once. This clonotype was sampled from a male donor with HTLV-1-associated myelopathy (HAM/TSP). The V call is TRBV10-3, the J call TRBJ2-1, with TRBD1 matching 8 bases. Input material: PBMCs. The CDR3 DNA reads as TGTGCCATCAGGGCCGGGACAGGAAGTTACAATGAGCAGTTCTTC. Its protein product is CAIRAGTGSYNEQFF.